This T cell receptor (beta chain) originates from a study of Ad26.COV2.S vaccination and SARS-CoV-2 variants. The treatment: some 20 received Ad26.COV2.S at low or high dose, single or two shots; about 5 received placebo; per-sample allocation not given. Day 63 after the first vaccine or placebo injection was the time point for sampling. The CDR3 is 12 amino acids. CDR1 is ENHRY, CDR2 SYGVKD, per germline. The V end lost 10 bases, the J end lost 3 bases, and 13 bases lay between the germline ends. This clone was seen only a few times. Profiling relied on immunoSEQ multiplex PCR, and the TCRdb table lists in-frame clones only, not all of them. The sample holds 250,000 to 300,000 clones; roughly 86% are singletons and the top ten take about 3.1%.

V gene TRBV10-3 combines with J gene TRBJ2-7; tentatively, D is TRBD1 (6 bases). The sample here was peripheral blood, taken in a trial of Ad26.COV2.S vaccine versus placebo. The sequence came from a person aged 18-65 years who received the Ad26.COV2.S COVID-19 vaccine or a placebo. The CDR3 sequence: CATGDNFYEQYF. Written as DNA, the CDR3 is TGTGCCACCGGGGACAATTTCTACGAGCAGTACTTC.